The 16 T cell receptor beta chains presented below share a single source sample, sequenced in a study of PD-1 blockade in classical Hodgkin lymphoma. The repertoire was sequenced with immunoSEQ multiplex PCR; TCRdb's copy has only in-frame clones and lacks some. The repertoire includes some 100,000 clones, about 89% of them detected once, and around 6.6% sits in the top ten. Each patient experienced a relapse that followed autologous stem cell transplantation, and brentuximab vedotin exposure varied. The sequencing used peripheral blood mononuclear cells (PBMCs), collected before the second cycle of nivolumab. These receptors all come from a human donor with classical Hodgkin lymphoma.

The rearrangement uses TRBV4-1 and TRBJ1-4; D remains ambiguous. This CDR3 is built from 15 residues. Germline V gene lookup returns CDR1 MGHRA and CDR2 YSYEKL. Trimming removed 3 bases at V and 8 bases at J, with 16 bases between. CDR3 sequence: CASSQLFPVSEKLFF. DNA for the CDR3: TGCGCCAGCAGCCAGCTTTTTCCAGTTTCGGAAAAACTGTTTTTT.

The CDR3 protein is CSVESWGGPSYGYTF. The CDR3 bases are TGCAGCGTTGAAAGCTGGGGGGGACCTAGCTATGGCTACACCTTC. The chain has TRBV29-1 and TRBJ1-2, with TRBD1 as a possible D gene (5 bases). CDR1 and CDR2 (germline): SQVTM, ANQGSEA. The V end lost 2 bases, the J end lost 4 bases, and 17 bases lay between the germline ends. The CDR3 covers 15 residues.

CDR3 sequence: CAWRDRSPLHF. The CDR3 DNA sequence: TGTGCCTGGAGGGACCGATCACCCCTCCACTTT. J is TRBJ1-6 and V is TRBV30, with no clear D. The CDR3 is 11 residues long. CDR1 is GTSNPN and CDR2 is SVGIG in the germline V gene (reference sequence). V was shortened by 3 bases and J by 10 bases, with 7 bases between the two germline ends.

The V and J genes are TRBV7-2 and TRBJ1-5, with D maybe TRBD1 (5 bases). Germline lookup yields CDR1 SGHTA and CDR2 FQGNSA. The CDR3 consists of 14 residues. V was pared by 4 bases and J by 0 bases, with 7 bases between. Written as DNA, the CDR3 is TGTGCCAGCAGCTACAGGCATAGCAATCAGCCCCAGCATTTT. Encoded protein: CASSYRHSNQPQHF. The whole variable domain, remainder taken from reference TRBV7-2 and TRBJ1-5, is GAGVSQSPSNKVTEKGKDVELRCDPISGHTALYWYRQSLGQGLEFLIYFQGNSAPDKSGLPSDRFSAERTGGSVSTLTIQRTQQEDSAVYLCASSYRHSNQPQHFGDGTRLSIL.

This chain links TRBV7-2 with TRBJ2-1, with 10 bases fitting TRBD2. Germline CDR1 reads SGHTA; CDR2 reads FQGNSA. The CDR3 is 16 residues long. V trimming: 3 bases; J trimming: 2 bases; junction bases outside the gene matches: 4. CDR3 region: CASSFLAGDAYNEQFF. The DNA for the CDR3 is TGTGCCAGCAGCTTCCTAGCGGGGGACGCCTACAATGAGCAGTTCTTC.

The J gene is TRBJ2-5, the V gene TRBV27, with D perhaps matching TRBD1 (5 bases). This CDR3 has 13 residues. Germline V gives CDR1 MNHEY, CDR2 SMNVEV (reference sequence). Trimming removed 7 bases at V and 5 bases at J, with 14 bases between. CDR3 nucleotides: TGTGCCAGCACGGGCTCAGGGTGGGAGACCCAGTACTTC. Protein product: CASTGSGWETQYF.

The CDR3 loop reads CASSVGTGAHQPQHF. In DNA, the CDR3 is TGTGCCAGCAGCGTAGGGACAGGTGCTCATCAGCCCCAGCATTTT. The genes are TRBV9 and TRBJ1-5, with 7 bases matching TRBD1. Germline V gene data show CDR1 as SGDLS and CDR2 as YYNGEE. There are 15 residues in the CDR3. After removal of 0 bases from V and 5 bases from J, the junction contained 5 bases not matched to a gene.

The chain recombines TRBV20-1 with TRBJ1-2, with 9 bases lining up with TRBD1. The CDR3 is 10 amino acids. Germline V gene lookup returns CDR1 DFQATT and CDR2 SNEGSKA (reference sequence). After removal of 7 bases from V and 10 bases from J, the junction contained 4 bases not matched to a gene. The CDR3 DNA sequence: TGCAGTGAGGGGGACAGGGTCTACACCTTC. This translates into CSEGDRVYTF.

This clone was seen a single time. This chain joins TRBV28 and TRBJ1-2; D is unclear. Germline CDR1 MDHEN, CDR2 SYDVKM. V lost 2 bases to trimming and J lost 1 base, with 14 bases between them. There are 16 residues in the CDR3. CDR3 in amino acids: CASSLPVIGGNYGYTF. CDR3 nucleotide sequence: TGTGCCAGCAGTTTACCGGTAATAGGTGGTAACTATGGCTACACCTTC.

The chain couples TRBV18 to TRBJ1-1; D is uncertain. The CDR3 consists of 12 residues. Germline-derived CDR1 and CDR2 are KGHSH and LQKENI. The V end was cut by 2 bases, the J end by 0 bases, with 1 base between. For the CDR3, the DNA is TGTGCCAGCTCACCAATGAACACTGAAGCTTTCTTT. Translating gives CASSPMNTEAFF.

The chain joins TRBV27 to TRBJ2-7, with D perhaps given as TRBD1 or TRBD2 (6 bases each). Germline CDR1 reads MNHEY; CDR2 reads SMNVEV (reference sequence). This CDR3 has 16 residues. Trimming shortened V by 6 bases and J by 0 bases, and 18 bases separated the two germline ends. Here the CDR3 reads CASRLGGLTSSYEQYF. The CDR3 DNA reads as TGTGCCAGCAGGTTAGGGGGACTCACAAGCTCCTACGAGCAGTACTTC.

The rearrangement links TRBV19 to TRBJ1-1; D not resolved. The V gene lost 2 bases and the J gene lost 4 bases, with 8 bases spanning the gap. Germline CDR1 is LNHDA and CDR2 is SQIVND (reference sequence). The CDR3 runs 13 residues. CDR3 coding DNA: TGTGCCAGTAGTATAATGGGGATCACTGAAGCTTTCTTT. This encodes CASSIMGITEAFF.

Worth noting for this clone: The sample has other DNA sequences that encode this CDR3 too. This chain connects TRBV2 to TRBJ2-7; D unclear. Trimming removed 3 bases from V and 4 bases from J, with 1 base in between. Looked up from germline, CDR1 is SNHLY and CDR2 is FYNNEI. This CDR3 is 10 amino acids long. CDR3 residues: CASSDYEQYF. The CDR3 DNA sequence: TGTGCCAGCAGTGATTACGAGCAGTACTTC.

The chain uses TRBV5-6 and TRBJ2-3, with D unresolved. This CDR3 has 18 amino acids. The germline gives CDR1 SGHDT, CDR2 YYEEEE. The germline V and J ends were trimmed by 2 bases and 2 bases, with 21 bases remaining between them. CDR3 sequence: CASSFRVSIRATTDTQYF. The CDR3, as DNA: TGTGCCAGCAGCTTTAGGGTTTCCATACGGGCGACCACAGATACGCAGTATTTT.

This chain links TRBV5-1 with TRBJ2-6, with 7 nucleotides matching TRBD1. CDR1 and CDR2 (germline): SGHRS, YFSETQ. With V trimmed by 3 bases and J by 1 base, 13 bases remained unmatched. The CDR3 sequence is 19 residues long. Here the CDR3 DNA reads TGCGCCAGCAGCTACCAAACGGGACAGCCCCCTTCTGGGGCCAACGTCCTGACTTTC. This sequence encodes CASSYQTGQPPSGANVLTF.

The rearrangement links TRBV7-9 to TRBJ1-2; 10 positions agree with TRBD1. CDR3 length: 15 residues. J lost 6 bases, V lost 5 bases, and 9 bases had no gene match. From germline, CDR1 is SEHNR and CDR2 FQNEAQ (reference sequence). The DNA of the CDR3 is TGTGCCAGCAGCCGTCCCGGGACAGGGGATAATGGCTACACCTTC. Encoded protein: CASSRPGTGDNGYTF.